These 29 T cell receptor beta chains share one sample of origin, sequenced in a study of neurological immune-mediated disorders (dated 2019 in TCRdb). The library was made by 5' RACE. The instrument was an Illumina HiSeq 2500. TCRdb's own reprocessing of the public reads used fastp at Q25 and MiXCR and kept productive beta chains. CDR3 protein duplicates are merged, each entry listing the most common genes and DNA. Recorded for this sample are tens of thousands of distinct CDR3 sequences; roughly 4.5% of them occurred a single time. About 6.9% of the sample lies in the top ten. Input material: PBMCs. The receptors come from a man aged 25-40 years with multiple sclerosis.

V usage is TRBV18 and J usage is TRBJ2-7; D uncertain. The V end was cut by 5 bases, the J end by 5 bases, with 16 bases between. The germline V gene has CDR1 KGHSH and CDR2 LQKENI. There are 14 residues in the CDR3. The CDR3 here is CASSIPGASHEQYF. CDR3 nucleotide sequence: TGTGCCAGCTCAATTCCGGGTGCGTCCCACGAGCAGTACTTC.

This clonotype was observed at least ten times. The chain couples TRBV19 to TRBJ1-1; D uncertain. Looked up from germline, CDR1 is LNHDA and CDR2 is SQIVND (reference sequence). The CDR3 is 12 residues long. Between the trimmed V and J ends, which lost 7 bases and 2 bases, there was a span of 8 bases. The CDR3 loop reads CASNVGNTEAFF. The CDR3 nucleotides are TGTGCCAGTAACGTTGGTAACACTGAAGCTTTCTTT.

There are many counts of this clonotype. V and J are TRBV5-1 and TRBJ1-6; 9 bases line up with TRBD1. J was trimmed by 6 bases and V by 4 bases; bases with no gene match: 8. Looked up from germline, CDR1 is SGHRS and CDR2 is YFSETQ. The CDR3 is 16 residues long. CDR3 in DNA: TGCGCCAGCAGCCCGGACAGGGGAATTCTTAATTCACCCCTCCACTTT. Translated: CASSPDRGILNSPLHF.

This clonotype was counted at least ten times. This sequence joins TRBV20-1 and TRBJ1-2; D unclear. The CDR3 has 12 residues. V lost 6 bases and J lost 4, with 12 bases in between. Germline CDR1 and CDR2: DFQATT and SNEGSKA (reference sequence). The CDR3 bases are TGCAGTGCCAAGCACCAGGTCTATGGCTACACCTTC. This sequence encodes CSAKHQVYGYTF.

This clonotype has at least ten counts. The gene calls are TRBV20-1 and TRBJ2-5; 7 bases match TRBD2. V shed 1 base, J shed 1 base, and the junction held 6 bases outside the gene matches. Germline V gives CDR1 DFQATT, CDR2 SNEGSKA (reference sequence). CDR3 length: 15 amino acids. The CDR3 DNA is TGCAGTGCTAGAGTCCTAGCGGCGCCCCAAGAGACCCAGTACTTC. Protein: CSARVLAAPQETQYF.

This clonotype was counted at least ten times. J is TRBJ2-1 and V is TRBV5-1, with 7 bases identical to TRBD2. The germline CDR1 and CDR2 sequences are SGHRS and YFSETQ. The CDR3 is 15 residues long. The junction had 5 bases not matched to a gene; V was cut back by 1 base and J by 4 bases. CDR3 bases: TGCGCCAGCAGCTTGACTGGGACTACGTACAATGAGCAGTTCTTC. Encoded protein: CASSLTGTTYNEQFF.

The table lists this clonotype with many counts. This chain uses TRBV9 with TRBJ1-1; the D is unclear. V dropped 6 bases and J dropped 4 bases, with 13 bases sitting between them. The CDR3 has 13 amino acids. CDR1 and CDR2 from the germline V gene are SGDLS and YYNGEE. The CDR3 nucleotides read TGTGCCAGCACAAAAACCCCTTTCACTGAAGCTTTCTTT. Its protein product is CASTKTPFTEAFF.

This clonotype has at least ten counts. The CDR3 DNA follows: TGCAGCGCCTTCGACTTTGAGCAGTTCTTC. Encoded protein: CSAFDFEQFF. The chain combines TRBV29-1 with TRBJ2-1; D unresolved. There are 10 residues in the CDR3. Per germline, CDR1 SQVTM and CDR2 ANQGSEA. The V gene lost 7 bases and the J gene lost 9 bases, with 10 bases spanning the gap.

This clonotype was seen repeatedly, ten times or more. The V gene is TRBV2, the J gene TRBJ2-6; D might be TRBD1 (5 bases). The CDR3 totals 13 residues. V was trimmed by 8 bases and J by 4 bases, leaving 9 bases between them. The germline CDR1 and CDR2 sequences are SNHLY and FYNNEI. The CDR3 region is CASSGSGANVLTF. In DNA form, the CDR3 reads TGTGCCAGCTCAGGGTCAGGGGCCAACGTCCTGACTTTC.

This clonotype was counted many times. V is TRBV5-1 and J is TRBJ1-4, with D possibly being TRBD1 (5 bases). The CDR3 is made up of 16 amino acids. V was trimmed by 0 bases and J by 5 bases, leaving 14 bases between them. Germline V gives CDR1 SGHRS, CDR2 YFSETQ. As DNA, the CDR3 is TGCGCCAGCAGCTTGGCCGGGGGGGTTCCCAATGAAAAACTGTTTTTT. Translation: CASSLAGGVPNEKLFF.

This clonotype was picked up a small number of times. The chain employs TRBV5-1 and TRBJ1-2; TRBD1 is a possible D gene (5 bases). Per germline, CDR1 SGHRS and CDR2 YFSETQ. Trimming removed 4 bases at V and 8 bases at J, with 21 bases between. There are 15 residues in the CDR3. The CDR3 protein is CASSLQPGKGKGYTF. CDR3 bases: TGCGCCAGCAGCCTCCAACCAGGAAAGGGGAAAGGCTACACCTTC.

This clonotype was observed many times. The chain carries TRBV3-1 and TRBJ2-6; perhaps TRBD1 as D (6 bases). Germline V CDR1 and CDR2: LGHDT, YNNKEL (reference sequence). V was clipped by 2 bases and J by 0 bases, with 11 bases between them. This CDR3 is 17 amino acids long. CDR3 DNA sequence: TGTGCCAGCAGCCAATGGGGGCAGACCTCTGGGGCCAACGTCCTGACTTTC. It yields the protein CASSQWGQTSGANVLTF.

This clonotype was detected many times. CDR3 residues: CASSPQYSDTQYF. For the CDR3, the DNA is TGTGCCAGCAGTCCCCAGTATTCAGATACGCAGTATTTT. V is TRBV27 and J is TRBJ2-3; no clear D gene. Trimming cost V 5 bases and J 4 bases, with 10 bases left between them. Germline CDR1 MNHEY, CDR2 SMNVEV (reference sequence). The CDR3 is made up of 13 amino acids.

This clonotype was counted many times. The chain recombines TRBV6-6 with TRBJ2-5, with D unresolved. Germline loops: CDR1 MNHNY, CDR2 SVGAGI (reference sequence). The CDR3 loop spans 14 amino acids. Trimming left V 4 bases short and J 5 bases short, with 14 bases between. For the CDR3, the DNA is TGTGCCAGCAGTTCCACATTCCTCGGGGAGACCCAGTACTTC. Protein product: CASSSTFLGETQYF.

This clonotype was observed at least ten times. CDR3 bases: TGCAGCCCCATCACTGCCACTGAAGCTTTCTTT. Its translation is CSPITATEAFF. The V and J genes are TRBV29-1 and TRBJ1-1, with D unclear. The CDR3 length is 11 residues. The V and J ends lost 8 bases and 4 bases respectively, with 11 bases between them. CDR1 is SQVTM and CDR2 is ANQGSEA in the germline V gene.

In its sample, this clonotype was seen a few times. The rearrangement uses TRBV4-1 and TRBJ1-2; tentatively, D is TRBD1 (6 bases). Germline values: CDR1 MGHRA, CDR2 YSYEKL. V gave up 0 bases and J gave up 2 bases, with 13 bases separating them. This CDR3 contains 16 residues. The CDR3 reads CASSQEWWQGNYGYTF. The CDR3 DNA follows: TGCGCCAGCAGCCAAGAATGGTGGCAGGGGAACTATGGCTACACCTTC.

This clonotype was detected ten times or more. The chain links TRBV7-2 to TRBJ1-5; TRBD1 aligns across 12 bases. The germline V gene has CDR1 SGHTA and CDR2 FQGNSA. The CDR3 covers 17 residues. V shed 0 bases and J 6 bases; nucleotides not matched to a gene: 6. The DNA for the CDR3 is TGTGCCAGCAGCTTAGCGCGGGGGACAGGGGGCGGTCAGCCCCAGCATTTT. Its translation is CASSLARGTGGGQPQHF.

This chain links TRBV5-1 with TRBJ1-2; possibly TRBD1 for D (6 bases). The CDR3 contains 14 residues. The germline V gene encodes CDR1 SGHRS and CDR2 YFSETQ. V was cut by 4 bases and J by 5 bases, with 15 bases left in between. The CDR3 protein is CASSRTTGFYGYTF. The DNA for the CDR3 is TGCGCCAGCAGCAGAACGACAGGATTTTATGGCTACACCTTC.

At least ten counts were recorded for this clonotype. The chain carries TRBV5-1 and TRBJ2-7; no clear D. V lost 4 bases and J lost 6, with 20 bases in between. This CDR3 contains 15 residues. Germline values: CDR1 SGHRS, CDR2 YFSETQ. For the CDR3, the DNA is TGCGCCAGCAGCCGCTCCCTGTTTGACATGAGCGAGCAGTACTTC. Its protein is CASSRSLFDMSEQYF.

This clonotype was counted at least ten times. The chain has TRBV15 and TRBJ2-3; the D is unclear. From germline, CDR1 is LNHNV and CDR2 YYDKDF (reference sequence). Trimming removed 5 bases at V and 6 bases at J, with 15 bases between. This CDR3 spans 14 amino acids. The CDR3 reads CATSSQSLGDTQYF. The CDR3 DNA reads TGTGCCACCAGCTCGCAAAGCCTCGGGGATACGCAGTATTTT.

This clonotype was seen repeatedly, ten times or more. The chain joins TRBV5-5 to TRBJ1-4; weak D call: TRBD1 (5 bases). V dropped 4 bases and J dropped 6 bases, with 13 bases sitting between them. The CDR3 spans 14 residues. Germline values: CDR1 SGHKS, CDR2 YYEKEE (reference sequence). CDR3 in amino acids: CASSMDMVDEKLFF. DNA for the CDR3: TGTGCCAGCAGCATGGACATGGTGGATGAAAAACTGTTTTTT.

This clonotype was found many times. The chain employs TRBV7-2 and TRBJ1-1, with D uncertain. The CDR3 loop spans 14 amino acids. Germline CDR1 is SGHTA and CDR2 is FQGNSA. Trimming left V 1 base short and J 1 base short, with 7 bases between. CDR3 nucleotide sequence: TGTGCCAGCAGCTTAGAACGGGGGAACACTGAAGCTTTCTTT. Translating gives CASSLERGNTEAFF.

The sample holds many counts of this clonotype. The CDR3 nucleotides are TGTGCCAGCAGTCGCGACAGTGGCAATCAGCCCCAGCATTTT. Its translation is CASSRDSGNQPQHF. The chain combines TRBV12-3 or TRBV12-4 with TRBJ1-5; the D gene is possibly TRBD1 (5 bases). Trimming removed 5 bases from V and 2 bases from J, with 10 bases in between. The CDR3 runs 14 residues.

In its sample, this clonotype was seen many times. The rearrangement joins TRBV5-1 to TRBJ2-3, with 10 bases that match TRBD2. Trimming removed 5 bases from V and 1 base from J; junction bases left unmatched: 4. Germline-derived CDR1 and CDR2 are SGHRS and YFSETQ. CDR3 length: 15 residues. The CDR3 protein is CASSSGGFGTDTQYF. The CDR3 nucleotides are TGCGCCAGCAGTAGCGGGGGGTTCGGCACAGATACGCAGTATTTT.

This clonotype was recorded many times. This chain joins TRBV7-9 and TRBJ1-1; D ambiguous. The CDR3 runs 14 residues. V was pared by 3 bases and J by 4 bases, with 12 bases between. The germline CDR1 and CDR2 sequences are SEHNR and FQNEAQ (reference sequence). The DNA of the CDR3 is TGTGCCAGCAGCTTGAATGAGTTAGCCACTGAAGCTTTCTTT. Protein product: CASSLNELATEAFF.

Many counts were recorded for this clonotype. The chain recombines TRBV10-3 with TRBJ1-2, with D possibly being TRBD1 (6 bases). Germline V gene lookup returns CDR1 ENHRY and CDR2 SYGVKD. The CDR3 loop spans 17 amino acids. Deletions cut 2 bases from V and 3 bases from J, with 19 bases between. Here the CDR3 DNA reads TGTGCCATCAGTGAGCACCTCGGCACAGGGCTCCACTATGGCTACACCTTC. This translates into CAISEHLGTGLHYGYTF.

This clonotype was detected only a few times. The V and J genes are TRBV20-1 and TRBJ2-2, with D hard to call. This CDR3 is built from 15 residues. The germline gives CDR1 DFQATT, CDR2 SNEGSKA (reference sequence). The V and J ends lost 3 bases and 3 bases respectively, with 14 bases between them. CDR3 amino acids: CSASVATRHTGELFF. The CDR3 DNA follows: TGCAGTGCTAGTGTCGCCACGCGCCACACCGGGGAGCTGTTTTTT.

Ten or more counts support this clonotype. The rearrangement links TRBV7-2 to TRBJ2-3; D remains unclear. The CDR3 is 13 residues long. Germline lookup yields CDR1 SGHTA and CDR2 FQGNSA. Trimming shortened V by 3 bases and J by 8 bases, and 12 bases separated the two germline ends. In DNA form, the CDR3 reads TGTGCCAGCAGCTTTCTGGACCCACTTACGCAGTATTTT. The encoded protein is CASSFLDPLTQYF.

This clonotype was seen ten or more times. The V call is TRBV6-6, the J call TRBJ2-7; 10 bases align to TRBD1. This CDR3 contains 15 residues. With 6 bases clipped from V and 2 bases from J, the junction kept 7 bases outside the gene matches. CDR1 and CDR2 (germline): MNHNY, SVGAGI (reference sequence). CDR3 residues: CASSPGDRGPYEQYV. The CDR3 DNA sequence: TGTGCCAGCAGCCCAGGGGACAGGGGACCCTACGAGCAGTACGTC.